Listed below are T cell receptor beta chains from one sample, sequenced in a study of T cell responses to AZD1222 COVID-19 vaccine. The table came from immunoSEQ multiplex PCR; TCRdb's copy has only in-frame clones and leaves some out. This sample yields 120,000 or so clones, of which about 85% are seen a single time; under 1.5% belongs to the top ten. The sequencing used peripheral blood, collected on day 0 of AZD1222 vaccination. Receptors were obtained from an adult in good health. Both conserved end residues are part of each CDR3. The D gene is left open where the match is weak. The size field is filled for only some rows; it gives once, few, many or a size class.

TRBJ1-5 . TRBV6-4 TRBD1 TGTGCCAGCGGGGACAGGCCGCCTTATAGCAATCAGCCCCAGCATTTT CASGDRPPYSNQPQHF
TRBJ1-3 . TRBV28 TRBD1 TGTGCCAGCAGTTCCCTCGGACAGGGCCTTAGCTCTGGAAACACCATATATTTT CASSSLGQGLSSGNTIYF
TRBJ1-1 few TRBV7-2 . TGTGCCAGCAGCCAAGGGGCTTCGAGGAACACTGAAGCTTTCTTT CASSQGASRNTEAFF
TRBJ2-7 . TRBV30 . TGTGCCTGGAGTGTATCAGGACAGTCCTACGAGCAGTACTTC CAWSVSGQSYEQYF
TRBJ1-5 . TRBV6-5 . TGTGCCAGCGGGGAGGGGGGGAATCAGCCCCAGCATTTT CASGEGGNQPQHF
TRBJ2-7 . TRBV3-1/TRBV3-2 TRBD1 TGTGCCAGCAGCCAACTCCGGACAGGGGTTACAGGGAGATCTTCTTCCGAGCAGTACTTC CASSQLRTGVTGRSSSEQYF
TRBJ1-5 once TRBV6-4 . TGTGCCAGCAGCCCTGAAATAAATCAGCCCCAGCATTTT CASSPEINQPQHF
TRBJ1-6 once TRBV3-1/TRBV3-2 TRBD1 TGTGCCAGCAGAGACCGGGACAGGGATTCACCCCTCCACTTT CASRDRDRDSPLHF
TRBJ2-3 . TRBV5-8 . TGTGCCAGCAGCCCTTATAGCACAGATACGCAGTATTTT CASSPYSTDTQYF
TRBJ1-5 . TRBV6-1 TRBD1 TGTGCCAGCAGTGAATTTCCTAGGAGGACAGGGCATGGCAATCAGCCCCAGCATTTT CASSEFPRRTGHGNQPQHF
TRBJ1-5 . TRBV5-4 . TGTGCCAGCAGCTTGGAACTCAACCGCGGGAATAGCAATCAGCCCCAGCATTTT CASSLELNRGNSNQPQHF
TRBJ2-3 . TRBV3-1/TRBV3-2 . TGTGCCAGCAGCCAAGAGGTTAGCGGCACAGATACGCAGTATTTT CASSQEVSGTDTQYF
TRBJ1-3 . TRBV6-1 . TGTGCCAGCAGTGAATGGGGGGACGGAAGCTCTGGAAACACCATATATTTT CASSEWGDGSSGNTIYF
TRBJ1-2 . TRBV19 . TGTGCCAGTAGTATGTGGTCAGGGAATGCTGGCTACACCTTC CASSMWSGNAGYTF
TRBJ1-5 . TRBV18 TRBD1 TGTGCCAGCTCACCTTCGGGGACAGGGGCAAATCAGCCCCAGCATTTT CASSPSGTGANQPQHF
TRBJ1-4 . TRBV6-5 TRBD1 TGTGCCAGCAGGAGAGACAGGGCAAATGAAAAACTGTTTTTT CASRRDRANEKLFF
TRBJ1-1 . TRBV7-9 . TGTGCCAGCAGCTTAGATGAGGGAACTGAAGCTTTCTTT CASSLDEGTEAFF
TRBJ1-6 . TRBV5-1 TRBD1 TGCGCCAGCAGCTTGGGGGGACAGGGTTATTCACCCCTCCACTTT CASSLGGQGYSPLHF
TRBJ1-5 . TRBV2 TRBD1 TGTGCCAGCAGCGGTACAGGGGGAGATCAGCCCCAGCATTTT CASSGTGGDQPQHF
TRBJ2-5 . TRBV24-1 . TGTGCCACCAGTGACTTCGCAAAGCGGCCAGAGACCCAGTACTTC CATSDFAKRPETQYF
TRBJ1-1 once TRBV19 TRBD1 TGTGCCAGTAGTATTAGGGGGCGGTACACTGAAGCTTTCTTT CASSIRGRYTEAFF
TRBJ2-5 . TRBV18 . TGTGCCAGCTCACCCCTACCCGCAGTCCAAGAGACCCAGTACTTC CASSPLPAVQETQYF
TRBJ1-1 . TRBV6-5 . TGTGCCAGCGGTAGCACTGAAGCTTTCTTT CASGSTEAFF
TRBJ2-3 few TRBV30 TRBD2 TGTGCCTGGAGTCGCAGCGGGGCCACAGATACGCAGTATTTT CAWSRSGATDTQYF
TRBJ2-1 once TRBV11-1 TRBD1 TGTGCCAGCAGATATACAGGGGGCGCCGGAAATGAGCAGTTCTTC CASRYTGGAGNEQFF
TRBJ1-2 once TRBV19 . TGTGCCAGTAGTATGAAGGGATACTATGGCTACACCTTC CASSMKGYYGYTF
TRBJ2-3 once TRBV7-2 . TGTGCCAGCTTGACACGTAGCACAGATACGCAGTATTTT CASLTRSTDTQYF
TRBJ2-5 . TRBV3-1/TRBV3-2 TRBD2 TGTGCCAGCAGACACAGCGGGGGAGAACGGGAGACCCAGTACTTC CASRHSGGERETQYF
TRBJ1-3 . TRBV28 . TGTGCCAGCAGACCTCCGTATGCTGGAAACACCATATATTTT CASRPPYAGNTIYF